The present TCR beta chain was sequenced within a study of T cell changes during pregnancy in multiple sclerosis. Sequencing used immunoSEQ multiplex PCR; TCRdb keeps in-frame clones, though not all of them. The repertoire holds about 74,000 clones, with more than 90% as singletons. CDR3 length: 16 amino acids. CDR1 is KGHSH and CDR2 is LQKENI in the germline V gene. Losses at the gene ends were 0 bases for V and 4 bases for J; bases not matched to a gene: 3. The sequenced sample was peripheral blood, obtained after pregnancy. The chain recombines TRBV18 with TRBJ2-2, with 9 bases lining up with TRBD2. This receptor was taken from a female donor in good health, enrolled as a control in a pregnancy study. The CDR3 coding sequence is TGTGCCAGCTCACCACCCCTAGCGGGGTTCACCGGGGAGCTGTTTTTT. Its protein is CASSPPLAGFTGELFF. Variable domain in full (rest from reference TRBV18 and TRBJ2-2): NAGVMQNPRHLVRRRGQEARLRCSPMKGHSHVYWYRQLPEEGLKFMVYLQKENIIDESGMPKERFSAEFPKEGPSILRIQQVVRGDSAAYFCASSPPLAGFTGELFFGEGSRLTVL.